Given below is one T cell receptor (beta chain) in context. CDR1 and CDR2 from the germline V gene are SGHRS and YFSETQ. The CDR3 runs to 12 residues. Trimming left V 0 bases short and J 11 bases short, with 8 bases between. The sample is drawn from a study of blood T cell repertoires in COVID-19. Generated by immunoSEQ multiplex PCR, the TCRdb table keeps only in-frame clones and is missing some. The table includes 120,000 to 150,000 clones, approximately 90% detected once. Material for sequencing was peripheral blood. The receptor was derived from a woman aged 80 or over with acute or convalescent COVID-19. This chain connects TRBV5-1 to TRBJ1-4, with D perhaps matching TRBD1 (6 bases). The CDR3 loop reads CASSLEGGKLFF. The CDR3 DNA reads TGCGCCAGCAGCTTGGAGGGGGGGAAACTGTTTTTT.